This TCR beta chain originates from a study of early T cells in non-severe SARS-CoV-2 infection. Study at large: Chains stayed unpaired after sequencing of bulk RNA from unsorted whole blood. The study, taken as a whole, reports: VDJdb matching favored anti-spike CD8 responses, missing private and CD4 specificities.

Of note for this clonotype: Its target is not known.

Individual cDNA molecules received unique molecular identifiers. TCRdb passed the 5' RACE reads through MiXCR, listing each CDR3 protein once. The sample has more than 65,000 distinct CDR3 sequences, around 13% seen once; the top ten hold 3% to 5%. The CDR3 extends over 12 amino acids. Germline-derived CDR1 and CDR2 are DFQATT and SNEGSKA (reference sequence). V was shortened by 5 bases and J by 8 bases, with 13 bases between the two germline ends. The chain links TRBV20-1 to TRBJ2-1; D unclear. This clonotype originated in an adult who was a healthcare worker with PCR-confirmed SARS-CoV-2 infection or an uninfected control (not recorded which). The starting material was whole blood, obtained at baseline. CDR3 residues: CSALPQRDEQFF. CDR3 nucleotide sequence: TGCAGTGCTCTCCCTCAGCGCGATGAGCAGTTCTTC.